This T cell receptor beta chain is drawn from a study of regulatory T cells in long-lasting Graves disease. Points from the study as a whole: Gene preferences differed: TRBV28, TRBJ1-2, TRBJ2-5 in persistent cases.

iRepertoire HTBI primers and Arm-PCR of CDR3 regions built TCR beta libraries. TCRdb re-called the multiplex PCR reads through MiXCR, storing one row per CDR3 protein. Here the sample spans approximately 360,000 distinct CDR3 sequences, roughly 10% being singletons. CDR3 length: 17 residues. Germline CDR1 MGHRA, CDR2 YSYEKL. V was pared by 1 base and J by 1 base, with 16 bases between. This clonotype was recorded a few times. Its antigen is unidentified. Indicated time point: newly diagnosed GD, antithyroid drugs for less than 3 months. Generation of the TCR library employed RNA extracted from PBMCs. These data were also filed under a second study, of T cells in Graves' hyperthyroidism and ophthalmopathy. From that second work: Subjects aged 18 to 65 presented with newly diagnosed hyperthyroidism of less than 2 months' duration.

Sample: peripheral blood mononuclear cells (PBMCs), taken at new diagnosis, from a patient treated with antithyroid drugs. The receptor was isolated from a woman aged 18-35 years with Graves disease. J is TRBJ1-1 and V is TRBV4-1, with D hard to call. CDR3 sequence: CASSQASFSSGNTEAFF. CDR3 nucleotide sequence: TGCGCCAGCAGCCAAGCTAGTTTTTCGTCGGGGAACACTGAAGCTTTCTTT.